Listed here are 7 T cell receptor beta chains from one sample, sequenced in a study of metastatic and nonmetastatic thyroid tumors. Treatment of any kind had been given to no patient before thyroid surgery. TCRdb redid the clone calls on the PCR reads using MiXCR. Here the sample spans over 25,000 clones, around 16% being singletons. The sample consisted of blood. The receptors were gathered from a male donor with papillary thyroid cancer or a benign thyroid nodule (not recorded which). Some clones in this sample may be carry-over from other donors' samples.

The table lists this clone with many counts. The chain carries TRBV30 and TRBJ2-6; D is unclear. This CDR3 is 17 amino acids long. V lost 0 bases and J 0 bases, leaving 12 bases between the germline ends. Looked up from germline, CDR1 is GTSNPN and CDR2 is SVGIG (reference sequence). For the CDR3, the DNA is TGTGCCTGGAGTGTTGGAGCCTCCAGCTCTGGGGCCAACGTCCTGACTTTC. This sequence encodes CAWSVGASSSGANVLTF.

This clone appeared many times. The J gene is TRBJ2-5, the V gene TRBV7-2, with a weak D call TRBD1 (5 bases). Germline V gene sequence: CDR1 SGHTA, CDR2 FQGNSA. The V end was cut by 1 base, the J end by 2 bases, with 11 bases between. The CDR3 is 15 residues long. The CDR3 is CASSLEPDRQETQYF. The CDR3 DNA reads as TGTGCCAGCAGCTTAGAACCCGACAGACAAGAGACCCAGTACTTC.

This clone showed up many times. The gene calls are TRBV19 and TRBJ1-1; 7 bases agree with TRBD1. The CDR3 is 12 residues long. Germline loops: CDR1 LNHDA, CDR2 SQIVND (reference sequence). Trimming removed 7 bases from V and 3 bases from J; junction bases left unmatched: 2. CDR3 region: CASIDRDTEAFF. The CDR3, as DNA: TGTGCCAGTATTGACAGGGACACTGAAGCTTTCTTT. Combining the CDR3 with reference TRBV19 and TRBJ1-1 gives the whole variable domain DGGITQSPKYLFRKEGQNVTLSCEQNLNHDAMYWYRQDPGQGLRLIYYSQIVNDFQKGDIAEGYSVSREKKESFPLTVTSAQKNPTAFYLCASIDRDTEAFFGQGTRLTVV.

This clone was seen only a few times. V and J are TRBV2 and TRBJ2-7, with D unresolved. In germline, CDR1 is SNHLY, CDR2 FYNNEI. V lost 9 bases and J 2 bases, leaving 11 bases between the germline ends. The CDR3 totals 12 residues. As DNA, the CDR3 is TGTGCCAGAAAAGGACGGCCCTACGAGCAGTACTTC. This codes for CARKGRPYEQYF.

This clone was detected ten times or more. The rearrangement joins TRBV6-1 to TRBJ2-3, with 8 bases fitting TRBD1. Per germline, CDR1 MNHNS and CDR2 SASEGT. The CDR3 covers 14 residues. J gave up 4 bases and V 4 bases, and 4 bases lay outside the gene matches. The CDR3 nucleotides read TGTGCCAGCAGTGCAGGGGGCTCGGCAGATACGCAGTATTTT. Encoded protein: CASSAGGSADTQYF.

This clone was detected ten times or more. The rearrangement links TRBV7-3 to TRBJ2-7, with 8 nucleotides matching TRBD1. The CDR3 consists of 16 residues. The junction had 8 bases not matched to a gene; V was cut back by 1 base and J by 3 bases. Germline CDR1 is SGHTA and CDR2 is FQGTGA. The CDR3 reads CASSLRGGTGYYEQYF. In nucleotides, the CDR3 is TGTGCCAGCAGCTTAAGGGGCGGGACAGGTTACTACGAGCAGTACTTC. Full variable domain (outside the CDR3, taken from reference TRBV7-3 and TRBJ2-7): GAGVSQTPSNKVTEKGKYVELRCDPISGHTALYWYRQSLGQGPEFLIYFQGTGAADDSGLPNDRFFAVRPEGSVSTLKIQRTERGDSAVYLCASSLRGGTGYYEQYFGPGTRLTVT.

This clone occurred many times. The genes are TRBV6-1 and TRBJ2-5, with D perhaps TRBD1 (6 bases). Per germline, CDR1 MNHNS and CDR2 SASEGT. CDR3 size: 13 residues. With 3 bases removed from V and 5 bases from J, the gap between germline ends came to 10 bases. The CDR3 sequence is CASSDGGGETQYF. CDR3 DNA: TGTGCCAGCAGTGATGGGGGCGGGGAGACCCAGTACTTC.